The 17 T cell receptor beta chains below were found in one sample sequenced in a study of T cell responses to AZD1222 COVID-19 vaccine. TCRdb's table, derived via immunoSEQ multiplex PCR, lists solely in-frame clones and lacks some. The table has approximately 120,000 clones, approximately 90% seen once; the top ten hold 5.2%. The sample consisted of peripheral blood, taken on day 0 of AZD1222 vaccination. The receptor set was obtained from an adult in good health.

CDR3 sequence reads: CASSRLGGGNTEAFF. The CDR3 DNA reads as TGTGCCAGCAGCCGCCTAGGGGGGGGCAACACTGAAGCTTTCTTT. The chain uses TRBV6-5 and TRBJ1-1, with D perhaps TRBD1 (6 bases). The CDR3 has 15 amino acids. Germline V gene lookup returns CDR1 MNHEY and CDR2 SVGAGI. Trimming stripped 6 bases from V and 2 bases from J, with 16 bases between.

In DNA, the CDR3 is TGCACCAGCAGCCAAGATGTCCGCGCGGGGGGGCCTCCCTACAATGAGCAGTTCTTC. Its translation is CTSSQDVRAGGPPYNEQFF. This chain uses TRBV1 with TRBJ2-1; whether TRBD2, the table's D call, matches the DNA was not checked. TRBV1 is a pseudogene locus. This CDR3 is 19 amino acids long.

The genes are TRBV30 and TRBJ1-3, with TRBD1 identical over 7 bases. In germline, CDR1 is GTSNPN, CDR2 SVGIG (reference sequence). V lost 8 bases and J lost 4; bases outside the gene matches: 5. CDR3 size: 12 residues. The CDR3 reads CALGTEGNTIYF. The CDR3 DNA sequence: TGTGCCCTTGGGACAGAGGGAAACACCATATATTTT.

The table lists this clone with a few counts. The chain links TRBV10-3 to TRBJ1-2; tentatively, D is TRBD1 (5 bases). Germline V gene data show CDR1 as ENHRY and CDR2 as SYGVKD. Trimming stripped 1 base from V and 7 bases from J, with 10 bases between. This CDR3 is 13 amino acids long. The CDR3 spells CAISEFGTAGYTF. As DNA, the CDR3 is TGTGCCATCAGTGAGTTTGGGACCGCTGGCTACACCTTC.

V is TRBV19 and J is TRBJ1-6; the match to TRBD1 covers 8 bases. In germline, CDR1 is LNHDA, CDR2 SQIVND (reference sequence). The CDR3 sequence is 15 residues long. The V segment lost 6 bases and the J segment 10 bases; nucleotides outside the gene matches: 11. The CDR3 DNA reads as TGTGCCAGTAGCGACCGACAGGGGTCGGTCTCACCCCTCCACTTT. Translation: CASSDRQGSVSPLHF.

The V gene is TRBV18, the J gene TRBJ1-5, with 9 bases aligning to TRBD1. The CDR3 sequence is 13 residues long. J lost 7 bases, V lost 6 bases, and 4 bases had no gene match. Germline-derived CDR1 and CDR2 are KGHSH and LQKENI. The chain's CDR3 is CASSRQGDQPQHF. In DNA, the CDR3 is TGTGCCAGCTCGAGACAGGGGGACCAGCCCCAGCATTTT.

The rearrangement links TRBV19 to TRBJ2-7; D is possibly TRBD2 (6 bases). The CDR3 length is 15 residues. From germline, CDR1 is LNHDA and CDR2 SQIVND (reference sequence). The V end lost 3 bases, the J end lost 2 bases, and 14 bases lay between the germline ends. The CDR3: CASSMGLRDAYEQYF. CDR3 nucleotide sequence: TGTGCCAGTAGTATGGGACTTAGGGACGCCTACGAGCAGTACTTC.

The chain recombines TRBV4-1 with TRBJ2-1; 11 bases are shared with TRBD2. CDR1 and CDR2 from the germline V gene are MGHRA and YSYEKL. With V trimmed by 1 base and J by 9 bases, 8 bases remained unmatched. The CDR3 totals 16 residues. Here the CDR3 reads CASSQGGSGGAGEQFF. CDR3 sequence (DNA): TGCGCCAGCAGCCAAGGCGGTAGCGGGGGGGCTGGTGAGCAGTTCTTC.

The V gene is TRBV19, the J gene TRBJ2-7, with 9 bases lining up with TRBD2. J was trimmed by 3 bases and V by 5 bases; bases with no gene match: 8. Germline CDR1 is LNHDA and CDR2 is SQIVND (reference sequence). The CDR3 has 15 amino acids. CDR3 nucleotides: TGTGCCAGTAGTTCTAGCGGGAAAAACCACTACGAGCAGTACTTC. Its protein is CASSSSGKNHYEQYF.

The chain couples TRBV28 to TRBJ1-2; D ambiguous. Germline V lookup: CDR1 MDHEN, CDR2 SYDVKM. Between the trimmed V and J ends, which lost 6 bases and 7 bases, there was a span of 15 bases. The CDR3 consists of 13 residues. CDR3 amino acids: CASSRKSVPGYTF. As DNA, the CDR3 is TGTGCCAGCAGCCGAAAGAGCGTTCCTGGCTACACCTTC.

This chain uses TRBV24-1 with TRBJ2-7; TRBD1 agrees at 7 bases. The CDR3 totals 16 residues. The V segment lost 4 bases and the J segment 0 bases; nucleotides outside the gene matches: 8. CDR1 KGHDR and CDR2 SFDVKD come from the germline V gene. CDR3 bases: TGTGCCACCAGTGAAAGGGGTAAGGGGGCCTCCTACGAGCAGTACTTC. It is translated as CATSERGKGASYEQYF.

This clone was seen just once. The chain carries TRBV30 and TRBJ2-7, with no clear D. Germline V gene data show CDR1 as GTSNPN and CDR2 as SVGIG (reference sequence). This CDR3 comprises 13 residues. V was clipped by 0 bases and J by 4 bases, with 10 bases between them. The CDR3, as DNA: TGTGCCTGGAGTGTTGCAGGACCTTACGAGCAGTACTTC. Encoded protein: CAWSVAGPYEQYF.

This clone has a single count. V is TRBV6-5 and J is TRBJ2-2; the D gene could be TRBD1 or TRBD2 (5 bases each). The V end was cut by 6 bases, the J end by 2 bases, with 13 bases between. This CDR3 is built from 15 residues. CDR1 and CDR2 (germline): MNHEY, SVGAGI. The CDR3 loop is CASRGTPPNTGELFF. The CDR3 DNA is TGTGCCAGCAGAGGGACCCCCCCTAACACCGGGGAGCTGTTTTTT.

The chain recombines TRBV28 with TRBJ1-2; perhaps TRBD1 as D (6 bases). The CDR3 contains 15 residues. Germline V lookup: CDR1 MDHEN, CDR2 SYDVKM. The V end lost 6 bases, the J end lost 5 bases, and 19 bases lay between the germline ends. The CDR3 DNA follows: TGTGCCAGCAGCACCCTCTACAGGGCCCGTTATGGCTACACCTTC. This gives the protein CASSTLYRARYGYTF.

The V gene is TRBV18, the J gene TRBJ2-3; the match to TRBD2 covers 7 bases. Germline V lookup: CDR1 KGHSH, CDR2 LQKENI. V was pared by 0 bases and J by 4 bases, with 7 bases of the junction left unmatched. The CDR3 is 16 residues long. In nucleotides, the CDR3 is TGTGCCAGCTCACCACCGGTGAGCGGGAATTCAGATACGCAGTATTTT. It codes for CASSPPVSGNSDTQYF.

The chain uses TRBV9 and TRBJ1-3; weak D call: TRBD1 (6 bases). V was clipped by 4 bases and J by 2 bases, with 10 bases between them. Germline V CDR1 and CDR2: SGDLS, YYNGEE. CDR3 length: 14 amino acids. CDR3 coding DNA: TGTGCCAGCAGCCGAGGGGGTACTGGAAACACCATATATTTT. Translating gives CASSRGGTGNTIYF.

This chain uses TRBV19 with TRBJ2-5, with TRBD2 matching 10 bases. This CDR3 has 17 amino acids. Germline values: CDR1 LNHDA, CDR2 SQIVND (reference sequence). V gave up 5 bases and J gave up 5 bases; unmatched junction bases: 14. The DNA for the CDR3 is TGTGCCAGTAGTGCGACTCGGCTAGCGGGGGCGGGGGAGACCCAGTACTTC. Its translation is CASSATRLAGAGETQYF.